Each of the 4 T cell receptor beta chains below was sequenced from the same sample in a study of HIV-infected patients and healthy controls. One entry per CDR3 protein, called by TCRdb with MiXCR from the 5' RACE reads. The table includes approximately 64,000 distinct CDR3 sequences, about 19% detected once. Sample: CD4+ T cells from blood. These receptor sequences come from a human donor in good health.

This chain links TRBV9 with TRBJ2-5, with TRBD1 as a possible D gene (5 bases). The CDR3 is 14 residues long. Germline loops: CDR1 SGDLS, CDR2 YYNGEE. V lost 0 bases, J lost 4 bases, and 10 bases lay in between. The CDR3, as DNA: TGTGCCAGCAGCGTAGATGGTGACAGAGAGACCCAGTACTTC. Translation gives CASSVDGDRETQYF.

Ten or more counts support this clonotype. V usage is TRBV12-3 or TRBV12-4 and J usage is TRBJ1-1, with D possibly matching TRBD1 (5 bases). Trimming removed 5 bases at V and 1 base at J, with 8 bases between. The CDR3 length is 13 residues. CDR3 sequence (DNA): TGTGCCAGCAGTCTAGGACAGAACACTGAAGCTTTCTTT. This encodes CASSLGQNTEAFF.

The V gene is TRBV5-4, the J gene TRBJ2-6; perhaps TRBD2 as D (7 bases). The V gene's germline CDR1 is SGHNT and CDR2 YYREEE (reference sequence). Trimming took off 2 bases at V and 1 base at J, with 13 bases between the two ends. The CDR3 is 17 residues long. The CDR3 reads CASSFGGRVSGANVLTF. For the CDR3, the DNA is TGTGCCAGCAGCTTCGGGGGGCGCGTGTCTGGGGCCAACGTCCTGACTTTC.

The V call is TRBV9, the J call TRBJ1-2, with D uncertain. V was shortened by 0 bases and J by 10 bases, with 10 bases between the two germline ends. The CDR3 extends over 12 amino acids. Germline CDR1 is SGDLS and CDR2 is YYNGEE. CDR3 sequence (DNA): TGTGCCAGCAGCGTAGAGGGCAGTCCCTACACCTTC. Its protein product is CASSVEGSPYTF.